Each of the 5 T cell receptor beta chains below was sequenced from the same sample in a study of blood T cell repertoires in COVID-19. The table came from immunoSEQ multiplex PCR; TCRdb's copy has only in-frame clones and leaves some out. The sample lists approximately 28,000 clones; around nine tenths were seen once. The sequenced sample was peripheral blood. The receptors here all came from a man aged 65-85 years with active or convalescent COVID-19.

V is TRBV6-5 and J is TRBJ2-2; 10 nucleotides align to TRBD2. The CDR3 extends over 11 amino acids. The V gene's germline CDR1 is MNHEY and CDR2 SVGAGI. The V segment lost 6 bases and the J segment 15 bases; nucleotides outside the gene matches: 4. The CDR3 here is CASSLAGVVFF. CDR3 nucleotides: TGTGCCAGCAGCCTAGCGGGAGTGGTGTTTTTT.

The rearrangement links TRBV6-9 to TRBJ2-5; 9 nucleotides match TRBD1. Germline V gene data show CDR1 as MNHGY and CDR2 as SVAAGI. The CDR3 is 14 amino acids. After removal of 5 bases from V and 4 bases from J, the junction contained 5 bases not matched to a gene. This CDR3 is CASSPQTGGETQYF. The CDR3, as DNA: TGTGCCAGCAGTCCCCAGACAGGGGGAGAGACCCAGTACTTC.

This rearrangement joins TRBV7-6 to TRBJ2-2, with 8 nucleotides matching TRBD2. CDR1 and CDR2 (germline): SGHVS, FNYEAQ. The CDR3 runs to 16 residues. Trimming at V came to 8 bases and at J to 1 base, leaving 9 bases not matched to a gene. The CDR3 here is CASREGEELNTGELFF. The DNA of the CDR3 is TGTGCCAGCCGGGAGGGGGAGGAGTTGAACACCGGGGAGCTGTTTTTT.

The rearrangement uses TRBV19 and TRBJ1-3, with D perhaps TRBD1 (6 bases). With 3 bases removed from V and 3 bases from J, the gap between germline ends came to 12 bases. Germline V gene sequence: CDR1 LNHDA, CDR2 SQIVND (reference sequence). This CDR3 region has 15 residues. The CDR3 DNA follows: TGTGCCAGTAGTATCGGAAGGACAGTTGGAAACACCATATATTTT. Amino acids: CASSIGRTVGNTIYF.

This rearrangement joins TRBV2 to TRBJ1-1; D unclear. Looked up from germline, CDR1 is SNHLY and CDR2 is FYNNEI. Trimming stripped 6 bases from V and 1 base from J, with 15 bases between. The CDR3 consists of 15 residues. CDR3 loop: CASRPGLASNTEAFF. CDR3 bases: TGTGCCAGCAGACCCGGTTTAGCTTCGAACACTGAAGCTTTCTTT.